The 7 T cell receptor beta chains in this list originate from one sample, sequenced in a study of T cells in Graves' hyperthyroidism and ophthalmopathy. From RNA transcripts, TCR beta CDR3 regions were amplified. A set of HTBI primers served as the primers for a first-round RT-PCR of the TCR CDR3. TCRdb recomputed calls from the multiplex PCR reads with MiXCR, one row per CDR3 protein. The repertoire holds 300,000 to 450,000 distinct CDR3 sequences, with roughly 13% as singletons. Material for sequencing was blood. The source is a woman aged 18 to 35 with Graves' hyperthyroidism.

This clonotype was counted many times. The chain has TRBV7-2 and TRBJ1-5; 7 bases are a match to TRBD1. CDR1 and CDR2 (germline): SGHTA, FQGNSA. Germline trimming cut 5 bases from V and 8 bases from J; bases unmatched to any gene: 9. The CDR3 consists of 14 residues. The CDR3 loop is CASSQNRGGEPQHF. CDR3 coding DNA: TGTGCCAGCAGCCAAAACAGGGGTGGCGAGCCCCAGCATTTT.

This clonotype was picked up many times. V usage is TRBV7-8 and J usage is TRBJ2-5; D is ambiguous. The CDR3 runs to 14 residues. CDR1 SGHVS and CDR2 FQNEAQ come from the germline V gene. Trimming pared 5 bases from V and 6 bases from J, leaving 16 bases between. The CDR3 nucleotides are TGTGCCAGCAGCCGAGACCTGGGCAGAAAGACCCAGTACTTC. It is translated as CASSRDLGRKTQYF.

This chain uses TRBV18 with TRBJ2-2, with D possibly being TRBD1 (5 bases). V gave up 2 bases and J gave up 0 bases, with 10 bases separating them. The germline CDR1 and CDR2 sequences are KGHSH and LQKENI. CDR3 length equals 16 residues. The CDR3 sequence is CASSPMDITNTGELFF. The CDR3 coding sequence is TGTGCCAGCTCACCAATGGACATCACGAACACCGGGGAGCTGTTTTTT.

This clonotype was seen at least ten times. This chain links TRBV13 with TRBJ2-7, with 8 bases fitting TRBD1. CDR3 length: 14 amino acids. After removal of 2 bases from V and 2 bases from J, the junction contained 2 bases not matched to a gene. CDR1 PRHDT and CDR2 FYEKMQ come from the germline V gene (reference sequence). The CDR3: CASSLWGQAYEQYF. The CDR3 DNA reads as TGTGCCAGCAGCTTATGGGGACAGGCCTACGAGCAGTACTTC.

Notes on this clonotype: It may be a read error: a sequence one base away is much more abundant. The rearrangement uses TRBV11-2 and TRBJ2-2; 11 bases fit TRBD2. The CDR3 runs to 17 residues. V shed 6 bases and J 4 bases; nucleotides not matched to a gene: 10. Germline CDR1 and CDR2: SGHAT and FQNNGV. The CDR3 DNA sequence: TGTGCCAGCAGTCGTCTCTGGACTAGCGGGTCCACCGGGGAGCTGTTTTTT. The encoded protein is CASSRLWTSGSTGELFF.

The chain is built from TRBV7-9 and TRBJ2-3; the D is unclear. The CDR3 has 15 amino acids. Trimming removed 4 bases at V and 8 bases at J, with 19 bases between. The germline V gene has CDR1 SEHNR and CDR2 FQNEAQ (reference sequence). CDR3 in amino acids: CASSSDHTRISTQYF. CDR3 coding DNA: TGTGCCAGCAGCTCCGATCACACGAGGATAAGTACGCAGTATTTT.

This clonotype was found many times. The chain links TRBV6-1 to TRBJ1-5; no clear D gene. Deletions cut 7 bases from V and 6 bases from J, with 7 bases between. The germline CDR1 and CDR2 sequences are MNHNS and SASEGT. The CDR3 totals 11 residues. CDR3 in DNA: TGTGCCAGCACCCACGGTCAGCCCCAGCATTTT. Residues: CASTHGQPQHF.